This entry is about one T cell receptor (beta chain). This record belongs to a study of control samples from healthy donors and cancer patients. The method was immunoSEQ multiplex PCR; TCRdb's version includes in-frame clones alone and lacks a portion of them. The table lists about 120,000 clones, around nine tenths of them singletons. The germline CDR1 and CDR2 sequences are SGHRS and YFSETQ. Trimming removed 4 bases from V and 4 bases from J; junction bases left unmatched: 5. The CDR3 contains 14 residues. The clonotype originates from a man aged 25 to 40 in good health. Sequencing was carried out using blood. The chain employs TRBV5-1 and TRBJ2-1; 7 positions match TRBD1. The CDR3 loop reads CASSTDRVYNEQFF. The CDR3 region has the DNA TGCGCCAGCAGCACCGACAGGGTGTACAATGAGCAGTTCTTC. The full variable domain, its missing parts supplied by reference TRBV5-1 and TRBJ2-1, is KAGVTQTPRYLIKTRGQQVTLSCSPISGHRSVSWYQQTPGQGLQFLFEYFSETQRNKGNFPGRFSGRQFSNSRSEMNVSTLELGDSALYLCASSTDRVYNEQFFGPGTRLTVL.